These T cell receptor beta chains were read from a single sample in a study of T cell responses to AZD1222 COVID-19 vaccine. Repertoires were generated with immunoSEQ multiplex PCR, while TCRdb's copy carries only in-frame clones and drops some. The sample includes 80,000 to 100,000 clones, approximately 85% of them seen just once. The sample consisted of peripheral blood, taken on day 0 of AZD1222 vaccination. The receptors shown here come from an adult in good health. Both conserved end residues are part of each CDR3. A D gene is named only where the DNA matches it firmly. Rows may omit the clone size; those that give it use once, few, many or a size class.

CDR3aa: CASSAGQRSSGNTIYF; CDR3nt: TGTGCCAGCTCAGCTGGACAGCGCAGCTCTGGAAACACCATATATTTT; v_gene: TRBV18; d_gene: NA; j_gene: TRBJ1-3; abundance: NA
CDR3aa: CASSLGRRYEQFF; CDR3nt: TGTGCCAGCAGTTTGGGCCGGCGGTATGAGCAGTTCTTC; v_gene: TRBV28; d_gene: NA; j_gene: TRBJ2-1; abundance: NA
CDR3aa: CASSSGTEEKLFF; CDR3nt: TGTGCCAGCAGCTCCGGGACGGAAGAAAAACTGTTTTTT; v_gene: TRBV5-4; d_gene: NA; j_gene: TRBJ1-4; abundance: once
CDR3aa: CASSYIRTPLHEQYF; CDR3nt: TGTGCCAGCAGTTACATCCGGACCCCCTTACACGAGCAGTACTTC; v_gene: TRBV6-5; d_gene: NA; j_gene: TRBJ2-7; abundance: NA
CDR3aa: CASSLDSSNQPQHF; CDR3nt: TGTGCCAGCAGCTTGGACAGTAGCAATCAGCCCCAGCATTTT; v_gene: TRBV5-6; d_gene: NA; j_gene: TRBJ1-5; abundance: NA
CDR3aa: CASSFVSGRLGELFF; CDR3nt: TGTGCCAGCAGCTTTGTTAGCGGGAGGTTGGGGGAGCTGTTTTTT; v_gene: TRBV7-2; d_gene: TRBD2; j_gene: TRBJ2-2; abundance: NA
CDR3aa: CASSGGTRPQETQYF; CDR3nt: TGTGCCAGCAGCGGCGGGACAAGGCCCCAAGAGACCCAGTACTTC; v_gene: TRBV5-4; d_gene: NA; j_gene: TRBJ2-5; abundance: NA
CDR3aa: CASRGQGSNTEAFF; CDR3nt: TGTGCCAGCAGGGGACAGGGGTCGAACACTGAAGCTTTCTTT; v_gene: TRBV11-3; d_gene: TRBD1; j_gene: TRBJ1-1; abundance: NA
CDR3aa: CASSQDPLTEAFF; CDR3nt: TGTGCCAGCAGCCAAGACCCACTCACTGAAGCTTTCTTT; v_gene: TRBV4-2; d_gene: NA; j_gene: TRBJ1-1; abundance: NA
CDR3aa: CATYKGLWGNEQFF; CDR3nt: TGTGCCACTTACAAGGGTCTTTGGGGCAATGAGCAGTTCTTC; v_gene: TRBV28; d_gene: NA; j_gene: TRBJ2-1; abundance: once
CDR3aa: CASSQVDGYEQYF; CDR3nt: TGTGCCAGCAGCCAAGTGGACGGCTACGAGCAGTACTTC; v_gene: TRBV3-1/TRBV3-2; d_gene: NA; j_gene: TRBJ2-7; abundance: NA